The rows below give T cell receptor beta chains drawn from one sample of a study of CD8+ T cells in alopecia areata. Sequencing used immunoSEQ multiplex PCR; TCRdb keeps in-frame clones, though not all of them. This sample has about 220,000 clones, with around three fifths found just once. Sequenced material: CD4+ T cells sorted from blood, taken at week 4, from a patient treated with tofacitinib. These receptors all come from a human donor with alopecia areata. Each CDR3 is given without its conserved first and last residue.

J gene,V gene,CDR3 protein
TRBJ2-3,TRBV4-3,ASSQDPSGGAVNTQY
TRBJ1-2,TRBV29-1,SARRDRNYGYT
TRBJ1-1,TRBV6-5,ASSYSEVGDGEAF
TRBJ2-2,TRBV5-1,ASSFSTGELF
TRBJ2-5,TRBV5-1,ASSLTGETQY
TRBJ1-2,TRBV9,ASSVEELKAYAGYT
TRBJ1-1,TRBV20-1,SAREERGAF
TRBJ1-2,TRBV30,AWSPRTGQGYT
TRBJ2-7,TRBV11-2,ASSLDGGPRYEQY
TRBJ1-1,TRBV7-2,ASTRQGNTEAF
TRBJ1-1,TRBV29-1,SGLRGDTEAF
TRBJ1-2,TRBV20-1,SARQGDGYT
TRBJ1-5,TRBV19,ASSRGQGHQPQH
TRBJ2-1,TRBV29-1,SVEPGGVYNEQF
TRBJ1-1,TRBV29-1,SVTEDRGLLTEAF
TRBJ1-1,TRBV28,ASSLALTLSAF
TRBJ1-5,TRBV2,ASNPRTGPNQPQH
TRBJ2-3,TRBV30,AFRLGTQY
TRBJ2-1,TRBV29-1,SVGPRLAENNEQF
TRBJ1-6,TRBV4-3,ASSQDMRLHGSPLH
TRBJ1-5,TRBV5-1,ASSLAGDSNQPQH
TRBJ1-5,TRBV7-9,ASSLTGNQPQH